These 15 T cell receptor beta chains share one sample of origin, sequenced in a study of blood T cell repertoires in COVID-19. Method: immunoSEQ multiplex PCR; TCRdb's copy keeps in-frame clones and lacks some. The sample gives 160,000 or so clones, approximately 88% of which show up once; approximately 2.9% is in the top ten. Sample: peripheral blood. The source of these receptors is a man in his fifties or sixties with acute or convalescent COVID-19.

Concerning this clone itself: A read error may produce the germline difference seen at one junction end. CDR3: CASSFHSSTGFLF. The CDR3 nucleotides are TGTGCCAGCAGCTTCCACTCGTCTACAGGGTTCCTCTTC. This chain links TRBV7-9 with TRBJ2-1; a weak D match, TRBD1 (6 bases). The CDR3 length is 13 residues. Germline CDR1 SEHNR, CDR2 FQNEAQ (reference sequence).

This rearrangement joins TRBV5-1 to TRBJ1-3, with 8 bases lining up with TRBD1. The CDR3 loop spans 15 amino acids. J lost 3 bases, V lost 4 bases, and 6 bases had no gene match. Per germline, CDR1 SGHRS and CDR2 YFSETQ. Here the CDR3 reads CASSESGGVGNTIYF. DNA of the CDR3: TGCGCCAGCAGCGAATCAGGGGGCGTTGGAAACACCATATATTTT.

The chain uses TRBV12-3 or TRBV12-4 and TRBJ2-7, with unresolved D. The V gene lost 5 bases and the J gene lost 2 bases, with 10 bases spanning the gap. This CDR3 is built from 13 residues. The DNA for the CDR3 is TGTGCCAGCAGTCCGCGGATAGCCTACGAGCAGTACTTC. Translation: CASSPRIAYEQYF.

J is TRBJ1-4 and V is TRBV7-2; no firm D call. The CDR3 spans 16 residues. Germline V lookup: CDR1 SGHTA, CDR2 FQGNSA. Trimming left V 5 bases short and J 0 bases short, with 13 bases between. The CDR3 here is CASSPDPGTTNEKLFF. CDR3 bases: TGTGCCAGCAGCCCAGATCCCGGGACAACTAATGAAAAACTGTTTTTT.

On this clone: An end of the junction does not agree with germline; a read error may underlie this. The rearrangement links TRBV2 to TRBJ1-1, with 9 bases identical to TRBD1. Germline CDR1 and CDR2: SNHLY and FYNNEI. This CDR3 has 14 amino acids. The CDR3 sequence: CASSGQGDGAEASF. The CDR3, as DNA: TGTGCCAGCAGTGGACAGGGGGACGGGGCTGAAGCTTCCTTT.

The chain combines TRBV30 with TRBJ2-3; perhaps TRBD2 as D (5 bases). Germline CDR1 GTSNPN, CDR2 SVGIG (reference sequence). This CDR3 spans 13 amino acids. V lost 0 bases and J lost 5, with 9 bases in between. CDR3 sequence (DNA): TGTGCCTGGAGTGTACCCGGGGTAGATACGCAGTATTTT. Protein product: CAWSVPGVDTQYF.

The rearrangement uses TRBV19 and TRBJ2-7; the match to TRBD2 covers 7 bases. CDR1 LNHDA and CDR2 SQIVND come from the germline V gene (reference sequence). The CDR3 runs 15 residues. V was clipped by 0 bases and J by 0 bases; unmatched bases: 2. CDR3 sequence (DNA): TGTGCCAGTAGTATAGAACCGGGGGGCTCCTACGAGCAGTACTTC. Its translation is CASSIEPGGSYEQYF.

The rearrangement uses TRBV5-4 and TRBJ2-1, with D possibly TRBD2 on 6 matching bases. This CDR3 contains 15 residues. V was pared by 4 bases and J by 0 bases, with 11 bases between. Germline V lookup: CDR1 SGHNT, CDR2 YYREEE (reference sequence). The DNA of the CDR3 is TGTGCCAGCAGCCGTAGCGGCAGCTCCTACAATGAGCAGTTCTTC. The encoded protein is CASSRSGSSYNEQFF.

This CDR3 reads CASSPGTGNYEQYF. The CDR3 DNA follows: TGTGCCAGCAGCCCCGGGACAGGGAACTACGAGCAGTACTTC. The chain recombines TRBV7-7 with TRBJ2-7, with 9 bases that match TRBD1. J was trimmed by 3 bases and V by 5 bases; bases with no gene match: 5. The V gene's germline CDR1 is SSHAT and CDR2 FNYEAQ (reference sequence). The CDR3 has 14 amino acids.

The chain employs TRBV24-1 and TRBJ1-5, with D uncertain. CDR1 and CDR2 (germline): KGHDR, SFDVKD. The CDR3 totals 13 residues. The V end lost 1 base, the J end lost 4 bases, and 4 bases lay between the germline ends. The DNA of the CDR3 is TGTGCCACCAGTGATTTTACAAATCAGCCCCAGCATTTT. Its translation is CATSDFTNQPQHF.

The table lists this clone with a count of one. The chain couples TRBV5-4 to TRBJ2-1; TRBD2 agrees at 10 bases. Trimming at V came to 4 bases and at J to 7 bases, leaving 17 bases not matched to a gene. The CDR3 is 18 residues long. Germline V gene sequence: CDR1 SGHNT, CDR2 YYREEE (reference sequence). CDR3 region: CASSPRAGLSGGRNEQFF. The CDR3 bases are TGTGCCAGCAGCCCCAGGGCGGGCCTTAGCGGGGGGCGGAATGAGCAGTTCTTC. The entire variable domain, with the rest obtained from reference TRBV5-4 and TRBJ2-1, is as follows: ETGVTQSPTHLIKTRGQQVTLRCSSQSGHNTVSWYQQALGQGPQFIFQYYREEENGRGNFPPRFSGLQFPNYSSELNVNALELDDSALYLCASSPRAGLSGGRNEQFFGPGTRLTVL.

V is TRBV7-4 and J is TRBJ2-7, with no clear D. This CDR3 has 12 amino acids. Trimming cost V 5 bases and J 6 bases, with 11 bases left between them. Germline CDR1 SGHVT, CDR2 SQSDAQ. In DNA, the CDR3 is TGTGCCAGCAGCCCCTTCCAGTGCGAGCAGTACTTC. This translates into CASSPFQCEQYF.

The chain is built from TRBV6-4 and TRBJ2-1; 8 positions agree with TRBD1. Germline lookup yields CDR1 MRHNA and CDR2 SNTAGT. J lost 0 bases, V lost 10 bases, and 14 bases had no gene match. This CDR3 region has 17 residues. The CDR3: CAITTKAQGDSYNEQFF. As DNA, the CDR3 is TGTGCCATCACGACAAAGGCACAGGGGGACTCCTACAATGAGCAGTTCTTC.

The chain is built from TRBV12-3 or TRBV12-4 and TRBJ1-4, with D unclear. The V gene lost 6 bases and the J gene lost 12 bases, with 11 bases spanning the gap. The CDR3 has 11 amino acids. The CDR3 protein is CASSTFEELFF. The CDR3, as DNA: TGTGCCAGCAGCACATTCGAGGAACTGTTTTTT.

The J gene is TRBJ2-1, the V gene TRBV18; 7 nucleotides line up with TRBD2. Trimming at V came to 2 bases and at J to 8 bases, leaving 3 bases not matched to a gene. The length of the CDR3 is 13 residues. Germline V gene lookup returns CDR1 KGHSH and CDR2 LQKENI. The CDR3 spells CASSPSGGDEQFF. The CDR3 nucleotides are TGTGCCAGCTCACCATCGGGAGGCGATGAGCAGTTCTTC.